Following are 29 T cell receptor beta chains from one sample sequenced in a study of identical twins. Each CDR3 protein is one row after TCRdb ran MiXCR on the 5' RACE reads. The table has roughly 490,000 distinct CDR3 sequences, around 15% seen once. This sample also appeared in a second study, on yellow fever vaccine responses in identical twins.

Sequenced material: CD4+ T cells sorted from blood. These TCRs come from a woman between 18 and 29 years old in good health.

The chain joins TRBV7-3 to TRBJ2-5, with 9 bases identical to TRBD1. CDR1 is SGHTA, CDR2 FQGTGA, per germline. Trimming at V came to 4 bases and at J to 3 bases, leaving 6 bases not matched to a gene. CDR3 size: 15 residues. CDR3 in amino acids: CASSWTGEDKETQYF. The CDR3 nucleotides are TGTGCCAGCAGCTGGACAGGGGAAGACAAAGAGACCCAGTACTTC.

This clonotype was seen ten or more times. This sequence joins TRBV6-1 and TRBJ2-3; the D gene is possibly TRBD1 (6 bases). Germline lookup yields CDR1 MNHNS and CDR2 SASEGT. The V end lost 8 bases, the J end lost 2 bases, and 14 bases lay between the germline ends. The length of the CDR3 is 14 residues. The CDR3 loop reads CASQGQPHTDTQYF. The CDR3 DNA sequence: TGTGCCAGCCAGGGGCAGCCACACACAGATACGCAGTATTTT.

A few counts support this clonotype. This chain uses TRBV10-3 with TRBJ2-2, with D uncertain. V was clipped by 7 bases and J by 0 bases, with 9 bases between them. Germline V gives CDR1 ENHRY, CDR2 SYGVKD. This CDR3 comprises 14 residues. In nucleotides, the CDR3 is TGTGCCATCAAATGGACCGCGAACACCGGGGAGCTGTTTTTT. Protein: CAIKWTANTGELFF.

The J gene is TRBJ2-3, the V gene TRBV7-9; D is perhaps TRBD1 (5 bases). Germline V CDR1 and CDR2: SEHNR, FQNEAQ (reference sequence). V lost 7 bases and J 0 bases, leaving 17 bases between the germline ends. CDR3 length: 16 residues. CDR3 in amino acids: CASIDVGQGSTDTQYF. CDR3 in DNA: TGTGCCAGCATCGATGTGGGGCAGGGAAGCACAGATACGCAGTATTTT.

CDR3 bases: TGTGCCACCAGCAGAGTAACGGGAGCGGGAGTCGGTTACCACGAGCAGTACTTC. Translated, it gives CATSRVTGAGVGYHEQYF. The chain is built from TRBV15 and TRBJ2-7; TRBD2 matches at 8 bases. This CDR3 region has 18 residues. V lost 1 base to trimming and J lost 5 bases; unmatched junction nucleotides: 16. Per the germline V gene, CDR1 is LNHNV and CDR2 is YYDKDF (reference sequence). Filled out from reference TRBV15 and TRBJ2-7, the complete variable domain reads DAMVIQNPRYQVTQFGKPVTLSCSQTLNHNVMYWYQQKSSQAPKLLFHYYDKDFNNEADTPDNFQSRRPNTSFCFLDIRSPGLGDTAMYLCATSRVTGAGVGYHEQYFGPGTRLTVT.

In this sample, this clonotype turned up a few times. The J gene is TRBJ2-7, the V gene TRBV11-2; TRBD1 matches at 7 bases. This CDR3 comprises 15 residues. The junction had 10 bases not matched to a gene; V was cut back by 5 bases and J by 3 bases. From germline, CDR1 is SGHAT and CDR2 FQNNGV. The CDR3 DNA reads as TGTGCCAGCAGCGTGACCGGGACAGCCTTCTACGAGCAGTACTTC. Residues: CASSVTGTAFYEQYF.

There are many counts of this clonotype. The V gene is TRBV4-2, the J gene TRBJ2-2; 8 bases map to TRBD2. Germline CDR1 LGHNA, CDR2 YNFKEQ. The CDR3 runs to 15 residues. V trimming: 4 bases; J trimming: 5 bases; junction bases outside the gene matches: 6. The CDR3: CASSLSGSGTGELFF. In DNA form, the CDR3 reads TGTGCCAGCAGCCTCAGCGGGAGTGGAACCGGGGAGCTGTTTTTT.

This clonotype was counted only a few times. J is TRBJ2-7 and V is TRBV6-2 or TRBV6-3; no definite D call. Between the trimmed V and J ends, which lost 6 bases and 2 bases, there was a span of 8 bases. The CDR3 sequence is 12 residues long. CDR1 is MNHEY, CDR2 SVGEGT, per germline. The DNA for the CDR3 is TGTGCCAGCAGATTTGGAACCTACGAGCAGTACTTC. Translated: CASRFGTYEQYF.

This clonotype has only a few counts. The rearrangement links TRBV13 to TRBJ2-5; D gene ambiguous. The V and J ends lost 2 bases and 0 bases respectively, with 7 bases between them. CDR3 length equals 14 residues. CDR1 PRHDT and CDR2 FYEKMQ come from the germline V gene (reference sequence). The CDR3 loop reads CASSLRRDQETQYF. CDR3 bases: TGTGCCAGCAGCTTAAGGCGAGACCAAGAGACCCAGTACTTC.

In nucleotides, the CDR3 is TGTGCCAGCAGCCATAGACAGGGGGCCTCCTACGAGCAGTACTTC. It encodes CASSHRQGASYEQYF. The chain links TRBV6-1 to TRBJ2-7, with 10 bases aligning to TRBD1. V shed 6 bases and J 0 bases; nucleotides not matched to a gene: 5. The V gene's germline CDR1 is MNHNS and CDR2 SASEGT. The CDR3 is 15 amino acids.

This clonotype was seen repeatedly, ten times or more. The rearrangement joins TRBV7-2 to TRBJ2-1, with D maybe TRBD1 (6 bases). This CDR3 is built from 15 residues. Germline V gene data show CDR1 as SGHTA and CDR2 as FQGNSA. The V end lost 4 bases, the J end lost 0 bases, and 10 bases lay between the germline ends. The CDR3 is CASSSQGYSYNEQFF. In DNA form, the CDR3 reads TGTGCCAGCAGCTCACAGGGTTACTCCTACAATGAGCAGTTCTTC.

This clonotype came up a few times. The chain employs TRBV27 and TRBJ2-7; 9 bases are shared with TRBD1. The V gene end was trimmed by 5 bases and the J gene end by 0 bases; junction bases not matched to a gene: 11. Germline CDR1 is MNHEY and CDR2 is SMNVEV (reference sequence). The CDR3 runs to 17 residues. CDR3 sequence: CASSLRRGQGTSYEQYF. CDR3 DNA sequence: TGTGCCAGCAGTCTAAGACGGGGACAGGGAACCTCCTACGAGCAGTACTTC.

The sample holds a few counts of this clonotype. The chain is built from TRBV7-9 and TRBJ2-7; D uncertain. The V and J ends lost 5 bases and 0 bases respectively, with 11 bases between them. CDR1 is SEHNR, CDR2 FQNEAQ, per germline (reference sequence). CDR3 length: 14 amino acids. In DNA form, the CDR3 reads TGTGCCAGCAGCCTGGGGTATAACTCCTACGAGCAGTACTTC. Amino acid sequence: CASSLGYNSYEQYF.

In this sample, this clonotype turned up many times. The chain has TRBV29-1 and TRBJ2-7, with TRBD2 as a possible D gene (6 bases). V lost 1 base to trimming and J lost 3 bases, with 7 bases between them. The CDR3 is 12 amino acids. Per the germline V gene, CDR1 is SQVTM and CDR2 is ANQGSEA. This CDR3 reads CSVEAGDYEQYF. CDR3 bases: TGCAGCGTTGAAGCGGGGGACTACGAGCAGTACTTC.

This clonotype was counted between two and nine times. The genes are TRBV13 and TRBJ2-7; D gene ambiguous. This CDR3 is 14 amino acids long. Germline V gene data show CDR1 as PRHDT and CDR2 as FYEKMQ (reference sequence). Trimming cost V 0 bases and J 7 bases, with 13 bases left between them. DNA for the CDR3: TGTGCCAGCAGCTTAGGAGACTGGGAAGGGGAGCAGTACTTC. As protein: CASSLGDWEGEQYF. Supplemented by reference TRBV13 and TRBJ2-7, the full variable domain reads AAGVIQSPRHLIKEKRETATLKCYPIPRHDTVYWYQQGPGQDPQFLISFYEKMQSDKGSIPDRFSAQQFSDYHSELNMSSLELGDSALYFCASSLGDWEGEQYFGPGTRLTVT.

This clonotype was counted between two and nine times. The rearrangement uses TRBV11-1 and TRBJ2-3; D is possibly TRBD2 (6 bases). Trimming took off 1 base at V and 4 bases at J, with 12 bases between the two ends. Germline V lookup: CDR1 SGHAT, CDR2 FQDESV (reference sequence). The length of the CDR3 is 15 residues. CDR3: CASSLGAGIADTQYF. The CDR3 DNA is TGTGCCAGCAGCTTAGGGGCGGGGATTGCAGATACGCAGTATTTT.

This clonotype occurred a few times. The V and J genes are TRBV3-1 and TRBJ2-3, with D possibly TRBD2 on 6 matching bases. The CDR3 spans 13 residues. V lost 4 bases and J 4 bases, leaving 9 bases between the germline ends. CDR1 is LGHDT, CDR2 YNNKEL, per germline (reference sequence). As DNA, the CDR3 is TGTGCCAGCAGCCGGTCGGGGGCAGATACGCAGTATTTT. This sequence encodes CASSRSGADTQYF.

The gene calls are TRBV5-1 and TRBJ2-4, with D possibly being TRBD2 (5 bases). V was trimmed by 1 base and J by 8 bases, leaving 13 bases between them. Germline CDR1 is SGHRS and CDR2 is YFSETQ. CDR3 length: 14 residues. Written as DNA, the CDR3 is TGCGCCAGCAGCTTGCGGGGAAGGACCGACATTCAGTACTTC. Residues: CASSLRGRTDIQYF.

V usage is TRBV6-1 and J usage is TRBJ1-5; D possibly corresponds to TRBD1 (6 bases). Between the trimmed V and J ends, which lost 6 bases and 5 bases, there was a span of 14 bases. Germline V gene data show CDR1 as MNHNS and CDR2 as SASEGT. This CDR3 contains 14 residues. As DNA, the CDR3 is TGTGCCAGCAGCACCGGGACACGATATCAGCCCCAGCATTTT. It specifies CASSTGTRYQPQHF.

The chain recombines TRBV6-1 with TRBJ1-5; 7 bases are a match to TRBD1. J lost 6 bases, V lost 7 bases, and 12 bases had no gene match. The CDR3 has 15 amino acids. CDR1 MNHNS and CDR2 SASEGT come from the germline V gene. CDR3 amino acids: CASTRAQGVFQPQHF. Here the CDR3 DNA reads TGTGCCAGCACCCGGGCTCAGGGGGTGTTTCAGCCCCAGCATTTT.

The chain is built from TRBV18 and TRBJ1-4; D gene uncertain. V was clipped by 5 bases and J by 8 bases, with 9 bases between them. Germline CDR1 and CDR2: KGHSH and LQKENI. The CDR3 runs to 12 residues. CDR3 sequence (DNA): TGTGCCAGCTCAACTTGGAGGGAAAAACTGTTTTTT. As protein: CASSTWREKLFF. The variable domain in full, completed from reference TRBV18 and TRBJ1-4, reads NAGVMQNPRHLVRRRGQEARLRCSPMKGHSHVYWYRQLPEEGLKFMVYLQKENIIDESGMPKERFSAEFPKEGPSILRIQQVVRGDSAAYFCASSTWREKLFFGSGTQLSVL.

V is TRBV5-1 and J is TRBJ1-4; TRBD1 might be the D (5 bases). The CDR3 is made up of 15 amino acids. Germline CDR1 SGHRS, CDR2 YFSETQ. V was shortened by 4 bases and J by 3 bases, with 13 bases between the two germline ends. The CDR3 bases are TGCGCCAGCAGCCCGCAGGGTGGGCCTAATGAAAAACTGTTTTTT. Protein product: CASSPQGGPNEKLFF.

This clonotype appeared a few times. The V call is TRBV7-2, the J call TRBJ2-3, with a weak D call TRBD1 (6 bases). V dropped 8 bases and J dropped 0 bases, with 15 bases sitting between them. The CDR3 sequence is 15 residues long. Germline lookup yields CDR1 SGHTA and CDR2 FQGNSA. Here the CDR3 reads CASGFEGQSTDTQYF. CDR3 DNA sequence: TGTGCCAGCGGGTTTGAAGGACAGAGCACAGATACGCAGTATTTT.

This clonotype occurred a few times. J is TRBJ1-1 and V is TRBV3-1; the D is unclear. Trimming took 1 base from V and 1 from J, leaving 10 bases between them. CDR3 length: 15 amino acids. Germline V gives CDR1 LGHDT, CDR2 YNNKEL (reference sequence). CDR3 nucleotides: TGTGCCAGCAGCCAAGCGGGTCAGAAGAACACTGAAGCTTTCTTT. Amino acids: CASSQAGQKNTEAFF.

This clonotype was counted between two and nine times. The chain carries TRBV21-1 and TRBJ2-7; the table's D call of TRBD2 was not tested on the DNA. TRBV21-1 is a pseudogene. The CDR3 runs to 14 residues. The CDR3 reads CASSKKREKGEQYF. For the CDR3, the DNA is TGTGCCAGCAGCAAAAAGCGGGAGAAGGGAGAGCAGTACTTC.

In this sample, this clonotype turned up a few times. CDR3 in DNA: TGCGCCAGCAGCCTTCCGAACCCACTACTGGAGCAGTACTTC. Translation: CASSLPNPLLEQYF. V gene TRBV5-1 combines with J gene TRBJ2-7; D uncertain. The length of the CDR3 is 14 residues. V was clipped by 4 bases and J by 7 bases, with 18 bases between them. CDR1 and CDR2 (germline): SGHRS, YFSETQ.

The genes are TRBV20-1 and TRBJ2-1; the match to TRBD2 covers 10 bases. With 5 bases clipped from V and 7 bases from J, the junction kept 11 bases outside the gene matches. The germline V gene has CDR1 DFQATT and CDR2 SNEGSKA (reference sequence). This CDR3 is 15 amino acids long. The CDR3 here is CSAHPLAGGNNEQFF. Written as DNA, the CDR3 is TGCAGTGCTCATCCCTTAGCGGGAGGAAATAATGAGCAGTTCTTC.

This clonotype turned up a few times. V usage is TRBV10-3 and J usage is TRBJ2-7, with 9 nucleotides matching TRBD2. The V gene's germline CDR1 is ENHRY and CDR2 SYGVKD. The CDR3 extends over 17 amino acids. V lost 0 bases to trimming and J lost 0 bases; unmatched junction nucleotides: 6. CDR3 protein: CAISESGLAYSSYEQYF. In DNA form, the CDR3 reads TGTGCCATCAGTGAGTCGGGACTAGCATACAGCTCCTACGAGCAGTACTTC.

CDR3 in amino acids: CASSLRQGTGTGELFF. The CDR3 DNA follows: TGTGCCAGCAGCTTAAGGCAGGGGACCGGCACCGGGGAGCTGTTTTTT. This chain uses TRBV11-2 with TRBJ2-2, with D tentatively TRBD1 (6 bases). Germline CDR1 is SGHAT and CDR2 is FQNNGV. This CDR3 comprises 16 residues. Trimming removed 2 bases from V and 4 bases from J, with 14 bases in between.